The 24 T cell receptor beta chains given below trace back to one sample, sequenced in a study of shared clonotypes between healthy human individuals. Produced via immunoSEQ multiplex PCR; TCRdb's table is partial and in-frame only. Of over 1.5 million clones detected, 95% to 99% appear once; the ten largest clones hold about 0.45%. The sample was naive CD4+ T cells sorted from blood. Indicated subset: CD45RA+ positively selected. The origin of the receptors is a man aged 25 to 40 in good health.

The CDR3 DNA sequence: TGTGCCAGCAGCCAGGGACAGGGGGTGGCTGAGCAGTTCTTC. This gives the protein CASSQGQGVAEQFF. The J gene is TRBJ2-1, the V gene TRBV5-4; TRBD1 aligns across 11 bases. The CDR3 has 14 residues. J was trimmed by 9 bases and V by 4 bases; bases with no gene match: 6. Germline values: CDR1 SGHNT, CDR2 YYREEE (reference sequence).

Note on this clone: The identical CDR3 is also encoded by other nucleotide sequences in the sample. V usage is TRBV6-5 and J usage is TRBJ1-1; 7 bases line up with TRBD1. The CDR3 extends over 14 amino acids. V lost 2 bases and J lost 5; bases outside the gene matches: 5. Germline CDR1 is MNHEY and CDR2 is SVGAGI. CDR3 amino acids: CASSYGGGGTEAFF. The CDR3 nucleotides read TGTGCCAGCAGTTACGGAGGGGGCGGGACTGAAGCTTTCTTT.

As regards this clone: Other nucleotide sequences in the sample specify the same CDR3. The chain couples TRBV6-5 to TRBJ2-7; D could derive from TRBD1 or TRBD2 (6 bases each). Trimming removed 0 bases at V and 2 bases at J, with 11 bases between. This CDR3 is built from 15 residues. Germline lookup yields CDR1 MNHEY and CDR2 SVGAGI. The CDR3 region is CASSYSGGSTYEQYF. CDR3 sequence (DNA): TGTGCCAGCAGTTACTCCGGGGGCTCTACCTACGAGCAGTACTTC.

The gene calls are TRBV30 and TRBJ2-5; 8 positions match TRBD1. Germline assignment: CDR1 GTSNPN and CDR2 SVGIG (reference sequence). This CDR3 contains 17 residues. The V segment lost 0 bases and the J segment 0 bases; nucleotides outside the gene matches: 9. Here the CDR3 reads CAWSVVDRGYDQETQYF. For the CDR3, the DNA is TGTGCCTGGAGTGTAGTCGACAGGGGCTACGACCAAGAGACCCAGTACTTC.

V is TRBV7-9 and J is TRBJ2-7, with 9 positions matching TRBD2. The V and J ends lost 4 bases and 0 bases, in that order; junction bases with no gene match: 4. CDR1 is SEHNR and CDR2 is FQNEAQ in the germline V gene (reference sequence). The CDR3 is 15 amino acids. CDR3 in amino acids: CASSYLAGSSYEQYF. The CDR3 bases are TGTGCCAGCAGCTATCTAGCGGGATCCTCCTACGAGCAGTACTTC. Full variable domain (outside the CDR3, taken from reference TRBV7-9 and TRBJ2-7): DTGVSQNPRHKITKRGQNVTFRCDPISEHNRLYWYRQTLGQGPEFLTYFQNEAQLEKSRLLSDRFSAERPKGSFSTLEIQRTEQGDSAMYLCASSYLAGSSYEQYFGPGTRLTVT.

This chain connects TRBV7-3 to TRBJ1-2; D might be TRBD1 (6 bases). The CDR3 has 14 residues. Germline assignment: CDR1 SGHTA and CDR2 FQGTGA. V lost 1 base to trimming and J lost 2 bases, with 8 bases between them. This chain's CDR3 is CASSLSQGNYGYTF. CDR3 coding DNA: TGTGCCAGCAGCTTAAGTCAGGGGAACTATGGCTACACCTTC. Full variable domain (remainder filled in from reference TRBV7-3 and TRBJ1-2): GAGVSQTPSNKVTEKGKYVELRCDPISGHTALYWYRQSLGQGPEFLIYFQGTGAADDSGLPNDRFFAVRPEGSVSTLKIQRTERGDSAVYLCASSLSQGNYGYTFGSGTRLTVV.

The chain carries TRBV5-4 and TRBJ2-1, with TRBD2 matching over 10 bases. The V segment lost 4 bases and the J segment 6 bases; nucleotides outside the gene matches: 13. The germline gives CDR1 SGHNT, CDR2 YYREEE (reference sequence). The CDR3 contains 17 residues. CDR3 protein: CASSPQNPSGRGNEQFF. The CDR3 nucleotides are TGTGCCAGCAGCCCGCAAAATCCGAGCGGGAGGGGCAATGAGCAGTTCTTC.

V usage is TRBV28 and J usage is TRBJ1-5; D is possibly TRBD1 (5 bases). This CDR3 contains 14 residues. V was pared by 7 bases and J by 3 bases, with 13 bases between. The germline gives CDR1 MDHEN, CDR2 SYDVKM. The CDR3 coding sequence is TGTGCCAGCACTTCCGGGACTCTCAATCAGCCCCAGCATTTT. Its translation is CASTSGTLNQPQHF.

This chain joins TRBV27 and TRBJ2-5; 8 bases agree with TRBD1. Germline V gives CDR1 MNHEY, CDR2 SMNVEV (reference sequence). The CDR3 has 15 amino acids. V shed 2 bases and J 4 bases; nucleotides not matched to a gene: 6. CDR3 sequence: CASSLGPGGRETQYF. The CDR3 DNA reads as TGTGCCAGCAGTTTAGGGCCAGGGGGCAGAGAGACCCAGTACTTC.

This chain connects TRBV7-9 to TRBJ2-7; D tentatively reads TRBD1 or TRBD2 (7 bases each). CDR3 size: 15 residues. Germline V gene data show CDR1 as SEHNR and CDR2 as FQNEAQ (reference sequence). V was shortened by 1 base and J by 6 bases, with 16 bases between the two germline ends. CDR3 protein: CASSLVDTRGGEQYF. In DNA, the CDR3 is TGTGCCAGCAGCTTAGTAGATACCAGGGGGGGCGAGCAGTACTTC. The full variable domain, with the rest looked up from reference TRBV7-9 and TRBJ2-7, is DTGVSQNPRHKITKRGQNVTFRCDPISEHNRLYWYRQTLGQGPEFLTYFQNEAQLEKSRLLSDRFSAERPKGSFSTLEIQRTEQGDSAMYLCASSLVDTRGGEQYFGPGTRLTVT.

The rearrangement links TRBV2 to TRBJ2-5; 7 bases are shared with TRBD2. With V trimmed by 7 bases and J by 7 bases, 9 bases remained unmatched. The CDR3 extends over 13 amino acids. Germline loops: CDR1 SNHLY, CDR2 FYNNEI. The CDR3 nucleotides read TGTGCCAGCAACACAGACATAGCGGGGACCCAGTACTTC. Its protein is CASNTDIAGTQYF.

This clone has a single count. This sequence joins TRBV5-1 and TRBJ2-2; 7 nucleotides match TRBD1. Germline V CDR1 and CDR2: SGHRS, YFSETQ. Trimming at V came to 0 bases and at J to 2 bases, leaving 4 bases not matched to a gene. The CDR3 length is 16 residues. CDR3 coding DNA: TGCGCCAGCAGCTTGGCGGGACAGACTAACACCGGGGAGCTGTTTTTT. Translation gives CASSLAGQTNTGELFF.

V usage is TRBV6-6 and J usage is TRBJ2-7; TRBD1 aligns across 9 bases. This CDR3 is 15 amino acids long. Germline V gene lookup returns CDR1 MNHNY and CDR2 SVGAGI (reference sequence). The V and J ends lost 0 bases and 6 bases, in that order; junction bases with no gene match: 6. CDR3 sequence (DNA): TGTGCCAGCAGTTACTCCTGGACAGGGGAAGGCGAGCAGTACTTC. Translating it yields CASSYSWTGEGEQYF.

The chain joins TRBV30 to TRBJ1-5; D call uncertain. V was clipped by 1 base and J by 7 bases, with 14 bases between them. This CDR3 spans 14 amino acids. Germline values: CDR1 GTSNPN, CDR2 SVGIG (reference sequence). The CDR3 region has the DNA TGTGCCTGGAGTGAGGGCTCGGGAGGACAGCCCCAGCATTTT. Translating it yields CAWSEGSGGQPQHF.

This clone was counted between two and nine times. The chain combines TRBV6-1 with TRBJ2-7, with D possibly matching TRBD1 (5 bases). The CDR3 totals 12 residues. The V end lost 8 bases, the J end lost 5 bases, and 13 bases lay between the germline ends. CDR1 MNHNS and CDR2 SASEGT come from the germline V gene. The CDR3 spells CASWGRVDEQYF. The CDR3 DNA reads TGTGCCAGCTGGGGCAGGGTTGACGAGCAGTACTTC.

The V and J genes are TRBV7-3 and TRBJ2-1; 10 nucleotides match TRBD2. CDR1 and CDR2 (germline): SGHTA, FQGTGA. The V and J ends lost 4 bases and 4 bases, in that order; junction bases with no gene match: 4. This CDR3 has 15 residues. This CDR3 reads CASSSGTSEYNEQFF. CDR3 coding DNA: TGTGCCAGCAGCTCAGGGACTAGCGAGTACAATGAGCAGTTCTTC.

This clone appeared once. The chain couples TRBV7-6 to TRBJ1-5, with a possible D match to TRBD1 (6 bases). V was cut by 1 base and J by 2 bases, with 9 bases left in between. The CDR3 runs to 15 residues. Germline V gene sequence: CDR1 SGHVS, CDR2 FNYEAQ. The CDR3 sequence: CASSLGAGGNQPQHF. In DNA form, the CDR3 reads TGTGCCAGCAGCTTAGGGGCAGGGGGCAATCAGCCCCAGCATTTT.

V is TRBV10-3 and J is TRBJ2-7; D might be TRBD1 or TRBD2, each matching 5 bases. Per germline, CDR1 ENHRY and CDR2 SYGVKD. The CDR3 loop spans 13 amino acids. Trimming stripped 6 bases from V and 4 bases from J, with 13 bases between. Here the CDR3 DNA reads TGTGCCATCAGAGAAGGCAGGGAGTACGAGCAGTACTTC. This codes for CAIREGREYEQYF.

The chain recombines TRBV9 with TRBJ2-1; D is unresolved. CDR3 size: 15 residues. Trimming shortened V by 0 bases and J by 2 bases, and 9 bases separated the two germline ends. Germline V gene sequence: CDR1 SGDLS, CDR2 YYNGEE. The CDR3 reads CASSVGQPTYNEQFF. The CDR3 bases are TGTGCCAGCAGCGTAGGCCAGCCGACCTACAATGAGCAGTTCTTC.

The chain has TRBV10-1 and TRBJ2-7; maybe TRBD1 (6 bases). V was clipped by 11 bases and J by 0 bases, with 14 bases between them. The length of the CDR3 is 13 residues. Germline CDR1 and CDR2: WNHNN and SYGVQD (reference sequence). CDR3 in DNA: TGCGCCTCGCAACGGGACATCTCCTACGAGCAGTACTTC. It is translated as CASQRDISYEQYF.

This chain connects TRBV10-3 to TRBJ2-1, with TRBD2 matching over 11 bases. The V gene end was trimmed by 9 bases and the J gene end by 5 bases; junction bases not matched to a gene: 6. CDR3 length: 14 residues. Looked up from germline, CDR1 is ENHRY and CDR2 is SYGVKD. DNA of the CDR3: TGTGCCATTATGACTAGCGGGAACGACAATGAGCAGTTCTTC. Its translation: CAIMTSGNDNEQFF.

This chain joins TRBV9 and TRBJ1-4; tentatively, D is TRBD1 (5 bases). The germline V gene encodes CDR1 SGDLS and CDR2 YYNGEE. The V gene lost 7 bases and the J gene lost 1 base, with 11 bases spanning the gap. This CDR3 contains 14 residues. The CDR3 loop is CASAEGLTNEKLFF. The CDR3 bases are TGTGCCAGCGCAGAGGGGTTAACTAATGAAAAACTGTTTTTT.

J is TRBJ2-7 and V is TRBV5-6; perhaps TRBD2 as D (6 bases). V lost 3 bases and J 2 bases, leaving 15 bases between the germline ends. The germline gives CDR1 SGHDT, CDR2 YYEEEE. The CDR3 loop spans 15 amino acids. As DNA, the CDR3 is TGTGCCAGCAGCTCTCCGGGACTGGAACCCTACGAGCAGTACTTC. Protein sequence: CASSSPGLEPYEQYF.

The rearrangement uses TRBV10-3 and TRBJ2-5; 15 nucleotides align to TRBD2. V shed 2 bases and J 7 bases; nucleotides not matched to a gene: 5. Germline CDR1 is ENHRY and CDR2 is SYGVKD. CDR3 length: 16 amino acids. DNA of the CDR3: TGTGCCATCAGTGAGGGACTAGCGGGAGGGCTTGGGACCCAGTACTTC. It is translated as CAISEGLAGGLGTQYF.